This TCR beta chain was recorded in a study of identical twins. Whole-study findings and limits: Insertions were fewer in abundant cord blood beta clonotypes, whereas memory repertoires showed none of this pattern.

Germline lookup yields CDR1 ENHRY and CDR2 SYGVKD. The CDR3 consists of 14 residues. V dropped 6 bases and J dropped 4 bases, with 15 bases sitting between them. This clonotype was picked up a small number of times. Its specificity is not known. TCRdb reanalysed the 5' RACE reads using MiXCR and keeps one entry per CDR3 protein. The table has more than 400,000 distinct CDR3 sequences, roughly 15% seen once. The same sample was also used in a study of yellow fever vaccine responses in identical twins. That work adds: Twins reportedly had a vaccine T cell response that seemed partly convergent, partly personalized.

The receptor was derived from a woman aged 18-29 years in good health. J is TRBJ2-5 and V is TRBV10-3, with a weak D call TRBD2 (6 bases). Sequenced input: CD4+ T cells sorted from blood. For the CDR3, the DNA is TGTGCCATCAGACCGGGACTTACACTAGAGACCCAGTACTTC. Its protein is CAIRPGLTLETQYF.